Here is one TCR beta chain with its context. What it binds is unknown. The data stem from a study of cytomegalovirus exposure and HLA in healthy donors. Overall study: An earlier analysis found 110 million or so unique TCR beta sequences from around 180 million T cells. Study findings and constraints: The Asian-associated ancestry cluster reportedly had fewer N-insertions than the 666-donor mean in a later analysis.

Use of 60 Vbeta and 13 Jbeta primers characterized the PCR. The data were produced by immunoSEQ multiplex PCR, yet TCRdb's version contains in-frame clones alone and is incomplete. The table shows roughly 220,000 clones, with 65% to 80% occurring only once. The material sequenced was PBMCs. The TCR comes from a man in his fifties in good health and CMV-seronegative.

The CDR3 DNA reads as TGTGCCAGCAGTTCGGGTCGACTTACGGGAGAGCAGTACTTC. Its translation: CASSSGRLTGEQYF. This chain links TRBV6-5 with TRBJ2-7, with D perhaps matching TRBD2 (5 bases). The CDR3 is made up of 14 amino acids. Germline assignment: CDR1 MNHEY and CDR2 SVGAGI. V lost 4 bases to trimming and J lost 7 bases, with 17 bases between them.